One and the same sample provided the 26 T cell receptor beta chains below, sequenced in a study of CD8 T cells in Susac syndrome. A quantity of roughly 0.5 to 1 ug RNA underwent reverse transcription using random hexamers. TCRdb re-called the immunoSEQ multiplex PCR reads through MiXCR, storing one row per CDR3 protein. The top ten clones hold about 0.095% of a sample with about 160,000 distinct CDR3 sequences, roughly 94% of them seen once. Sequencing used CD4+ T cells from PBMCs. Receptors originate from a human donor with multiple sclerosis.

The chain uses TRBV9 and TRBJ2-7; D gene ambiguous. The germline CDR1 and CDR2 sequences are SGDLS and YYNGEE. The germline V and J ends were trimmed by 4 bases and 2 bases, with 10 bases remaining between them. The CDR3 loop spans 13 amino acids. The CDR3 region is CASSIGPTYEQYF. CDR3 DNA: TGTGCCAGCAGCATAGGGCCTACCTACGAGCAGTACTTC. The full variable domain, with the rest looked up from reference TRBV9 and TRBJ2-7, is DSGVTQTPKHLITATGQRVTLRCSPRSGDLSVYWYQQSLDQGLQFLIQYYNGEERAKGNILERFSAQQFPDLHSELNLSSLELGDSALYFCASSIGPTYEQYFGPGTRLTVT.

The rearrangement uses TRBV2 and TRBJ2-6, with D uncertain. There are 14 residues in the CDR3. CDR1 and CDR2 from the germline V gene are SNHLY and FYNNEI. V was pared by 2 bases and J by 1 base, with 3 bases between. CDR3: CASSETSGANVLTF. The CDR3 DNA is TGTGCCAGCAGTGAAACGTCTGGGGCCAACGTCCTGACTTTC.

This chain uses TRBV7-2 with TRBJ2-5; D is uncertain. The germline V gene encodes CDR1 SGHTA and CDR2 FQGNSA. Trimming removed 7 bases at V and 7 bases at J, with 13 bases between. This CDR3 has 12 amino acids. This CDR3 reads CASKSTAGTQYF. CDR3 nucleotides: TGTGCCAGCAAATCAACCGCCGGGACCCAGTACTTC.

The CDR3: CASSSRDSQRELFF. CDR3 nucleotide sequence: TGTGCCAGCAGCTCGCGGGATTCCCAGAGGGAGCTGTTTTTT. The chain couples TRBV13 to TRBJ2-2; the D gene is possibly TRBD2 (6 bases). Per the germline V gene, CDR1 is PRHDT and CDR2 is FYEKMQ (reference sequence). CDR3 length: 14 amino acids. Trimming took 4 bases from V and 9 from J, leaving 15 bases between them.

This rearrangement joins TRBV6-2 or TRBV6-3 to TRBJ1-3, with D possibly TRBD1 on 5 matching bases. Trimming took 5 bases from V and 0 from J, leaving 11 bases between them. The CDR3 has 15 amino acids. Germline V gives CDR1 MNHEY, CDR2 SVGEGT. The CDR3 sequence is CASSAATASGNTIYF. The DNA for the CDR3 is TGTGCCAGCAGTGCCGCGACAGCCTCTGGAAACACCATATATTTT.

The chain carries TRBV7-9 and TRBJ2-2, with TRBD2 matching 8 bases. The germline V gene encodes CDR1 SEHNR and CDR2 FQNEAQ (reference sequence). This CDR3 comprises 14 residues. The J segment lost 6 bases and the V segment lost 3 bases, leaving 3 bases of the junction unmatched. The CDR3 loop is CASSFTSGPGELFF. CDR3 nucleotide sequence: TGTGCCAGCAGCTTCACTAGCGGTCCCGGGGAGCTGTTTTTT.

V usage is TRBV29-1 and J usage is TRBJ1-1, with TRBD1 as a possible D gene (6 bases). With 4 bases removed from V and 11 bases from J, the gap between germline ends came to 14 bases. The V gene's germline CDR1 is SQVTM and CDR2 ANQGSEA. The CDR3 runs to 11 residues. DNA for the CDR3: TGCAGCGTTGGTTCAGGGGAGCGGGCTTTCTTT. Its protein is CSVGSGERAFF. Filled out from reference TRBV29-1 and TRBJ1-1, the complete variable domain reads SAVISQKPSRDICQRGTSLTIQCQVDSQVTMMFWYRQQPGQSLTLIATANQGSEATYESGFVIDKFPISRPNLTFSTLTVSNMSPEDSSIYLCSVGSGERAFFGQGTRLTVV.

The rearrangement joins TRBV6-1 to TRBJ2-1; no reliable D call. Per the germline V gene, CDR1 is MNHNS and CDR2 is SASEGT. The V end was cut by 0 bases, the J end by 6 bases, with 12 bases between. The CDR3 totals 15 residues. CDR3 residues: CASSEALTHANEQFF. The CDR3, as DNA: TGTGCCAGCAGTGAAGCGCTTACCCACGCCAATGAGCAGTTCTTC.

The gene calls are TRBV11-2 and TRBJ2-3; D unresolved. CDR3 length: 12 residues. Germline CDR1 SGHAT, CDR2 FQNNGV. Trimming shortened V by 3 bases and J by 7 bases, and 8 bases separated the two germline ends. CDR3 amino acids: CASSFSRHTQYF. The CDR3 nucleotides are TGTGCCAGCAGCTTCTCCAGACATACGCAGTATTTT.

The V call is TRBV5-1, the J call TRBJ2-6, with unresolved D. CDR1 is SGHRS, CDR2 YFSETQ, per germline. The CDR3 spans 14 residues. Trimming pared 4 bases from V and 4 bases from J, leaving 9 bases between. The CDR3 DNA follows: TGCGCCAGCAGCCCAACGCCCGGGGCCAACGTCCTGACTTTC. It codes for CASSPTPGANVLTF.

The CDR3 loop is CASSQGTGGNEQFF. The CDR3 bases are TGTGCCAGCAGCCAAGGGACAGGCGGCAATGAGCAGTTCTTC. The chain combines TRBV3-1 with TRBJ2-1; TRBD1 matches 7 bases. V gave up 1 base and J gave up 6 bases; unmatched junction bases: 3. CDR1 and CDR2 from the germline V gene are LGHDT and YNNKEL (reference sequence). The CDR3 runs 14 residues.

The rearrangement uses TRBV5-6 and TRBJ2-5; 10 bases are a match to TRBD1. Germline CDR1 is SGHDT and CDR2 is YYEEEE. The CDR3 is made up of 16 amino acids. V lost 0 bases, J lost 5 bases, and 7 bases stayed unmatched. The DNA of the CDR3 is TGTGCCAGCAGCTTGGTGGGACAGGGGAGGTACGAGACCCAGTACTTC. Translation gives CASSLVGQGRYETQYF.

CDR3 region: CASRPAGHYTGELFF. In DNA, the CDR3 is TGTGCCAGCAGGCCCGCGGGACACTACACCGGGGAGCTGTTTTTT. V is TRBV27 and J is TRBJ2-2; D may correspond to TRBD1 or TRBD2 (6 bases each). There are 15 residues in the CDR3. With 6 bases removed from V and 3 bases from J, the gap between germline ends came to 14 bases. CDR1 is MNHEY, CDR2 SMNVEV, per germline (reference sequence).

This clonotype occurred once. This rearrangement joins TRBV27 to TRBJ1-2; D is possibly TRBD1 (6 bases). Germline V CDR1 and CDR2: MNHEY, SMNVEV (reference sequence). CDR3 size: 15 residues. Trimming removed 4 bases from V and 0 bases from J, with 12 bases in between. The CDR3 bases are TGTGCCAGCAGTTCCCTGGGGGCGGCTAACTATGGCTACACCTTC. Protein product: CASSSLGAANYGYTF.

This clonotype was detected only once. The V call is TRBV9, the J call TRBJ2-7, with D possibly matching TRBD1 (6 bases). The V gene lost 3 bases and the J gene lost 0 bases, with 13 bases spanning the gap. The CDR3 is 15 amino acids. Germline CDR1 and CDR2: SGDLS and YYNGEE. CDR3 bases: TGTGCCAGCAGCGCGACAGGAAAGGGCTCCTACGAGCAGTACTTC. This encodes CASSATGKGSYEQYF.

This chain uses TRBV29-1 with TRBJ2-7; no definite D call. Germline loops: CDR1 SQVTM, CDR2 ANQGSEA. The CDR3 is made up of 14 amino acids. Trimming cost V 0 bases and J 0 bases, with 9 bases left between them. CDR3 region: CSVEDTARSYEQYF. In nucleotides, the CDR3 is TGCAGCGTTGAAGATACGGCACGCTCCTACGAGCAGTACTTC.

CDR3: CASSLVGSRLDEQYF. In nucleotides, the CDR3 is TGCGCCAGCAGCTTGGTTGGGAGCCGGCTCGACGAGCAGTACTTC. This rearrangement joins TRBV5-1 to TRBJ2-7; TRBD2 might be the D (5 bases). Trimming shortened V by 0 bases and J by 5 bases, and 15 bases separated the two germline ends. This CDR3 has 15 residues. CDR1 and CDR2 (germline): SGHRS, YFSETQ.

The chain carries TRBV20-1 and TRBJ2-7; the D is unclear. The CDR3 extends over 12 amino acids. The V end was cut by 3 bases, the J end by 4 bases, with 10 bases between. Germline loops: CDR1 DFQATT, CDR2 SNEGSKA (reference sequence). The CDR3 nucleotides read TGCAGTGCTAGGTTTCAACTGTACGAGCAGTACTTC. It translates to CSARFQLYEQYF.

The gene calls are TRBV6-5 and TRBJ2-1; tentatively, D is TRBD2 (5 bases). V gave up 4 bases and J gave up 0 bases, with 13 bases separating them. Germline CDR1 MNHEY, CDR2 SVGAGI. There are 16 residues in the CDR3. The CDR3 sequence is CASSLKSGLSYNEQFF. CDR3 in DNA: TGTGCCAGCAGTTTAAAAAGCGGACTCTCCTACAATGAGCAGTTCTTC.

As for this clonotype: The CDR3 does not close with the conserved phenylalanine or tryptophan, likely indicating a read error. The rearrangement links TRBV14 to TRBJ2-3, with unresolved D. Deletions cut 4 bases from V and 4 bases from J, with 6 bases between. CDR1 and CDR2 (germline): SGHDN, FVKESK. The CDR3 spans 12 residues. CDR3 loop: CASSPTADTQYL. The CDR3 coding sequence is TGTGCCAGCAGCCCCACAGCAGATACGCAGTATTTG.

V is TRBV7-9 and J is TRBJ1-2; D gene uncertain. V lost 0 bases and J lost 2, with 4 bases in between. There are 13 residues in the CDR3. The germline gives CDR1 SEHNR, CDR2 FQNEAQ (reference sequence). The CDR3 DNA is TGTGCCAGCAGCTTAGCCAACAACTATGGCTACACCTTC. Protein sequence: CASSLANNYGYTF.

For the CDR3, the DNA is TGTGCCAGCAGCCAGCCACAGGGGCAAGCTTTCTTT. Translating gives CASSQPQGQAFF. The V gene is TRBV3-1, the J gene TRBJ1-1, with TRBD1 matching 7 bases. The CDR3 runs 12 residues. CDR1 is LGHDT, CDR2 YNNKEL, per germline (reference sequence). Germline trimming cut 3 bases from V and 9 bases from J; bases unmatched to any gene: 4.

The rearrangement uses TRBV7-9 and TRBJ1-2; 7 nucleotides line up with TRBD1. This CDR3 contains 16 residues. The germline V gene encodes CDR1 SEHNR and CDR2 FQNEAQ (reference sequence). The J segment lost 1 base and the V segment lost 5 bases, leaving 10 bases of the junction unmatched. CDR3 DNA: TGTGCCAGCAGCAAGACCGGACAGGCGATTAACTATGGCTACACCTTC. It encodes CASSKTGQAINYGYTF.

The rearrangement uses TRBV6-4 and TRBJ2-2, with TRBD1 matching over 7 bases. Germline CDR1 is MRHNA and CDR2 is SNTAGT. There are 16 residues in the CDR3. Losses at the gene ends were 4 bases for V and 6 bases for J; bases not matched to a gene: 11. The CDR3 spells CASSVSDRPIAGELFF. The CDR3 nucleotides are TGTGCCAGCAGTGTCTCGGACAGGCCTATAGCCGGGGAGCTGTTTTTT.

The rearrangement uses TRBV12-3 or TRBV12-4 and TRBJ2-2; a possible D gene is TRBD2 (6 bases). V lost 6 bases and J lost 6, with 11 bases in between. This CDR3 is 13 amino acids long. For the CDR3, the DNA is TGTGCCAGCAGAATCTGGGGGGCCGGGGAGCTGTTTTTT. This gives the protein CASRIWGAGELFF.

The rearrangement links TRBV19 to TRBJ1-4; D not resolved. Deletions cut 3 bases from V and 4 bases from J, with 12 bases between. The CDR3 runs 15 residues. Germline V gene lookup returns CDR1 LNHDA and CDR2 SQIVND (reference sequence). The CDR3 loop reads CASSIGQVNNEKLFF. CDR3 nucleotides: TGTGCCAGTAGTATTGGGCAGGTCAATAATGAAAAACTGTTTTTT.